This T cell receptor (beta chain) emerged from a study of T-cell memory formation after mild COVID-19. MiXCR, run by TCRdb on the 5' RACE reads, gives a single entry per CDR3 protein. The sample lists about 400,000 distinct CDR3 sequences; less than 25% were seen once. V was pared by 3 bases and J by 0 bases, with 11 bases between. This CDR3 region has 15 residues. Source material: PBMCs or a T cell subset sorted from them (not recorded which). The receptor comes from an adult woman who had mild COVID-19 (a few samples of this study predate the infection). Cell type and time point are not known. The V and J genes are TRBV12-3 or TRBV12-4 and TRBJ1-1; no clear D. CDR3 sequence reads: CASSLKIDLNTEAFF. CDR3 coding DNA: TGTGCCAGCAGTTTGAAGATAGACCTGAACACTGAAGCTTTCTTT.